This T cell receptor (beta chain) came from a study of T cell responses to AZD1222 COVID-19 vaccine. Worth noting for this clone: Its specificity is unknown.

The length of the CDR3 is 15 residues. Germline V gives CDR1 ENHRY, CDR2 SYGVKD. V lost 4 bases and J 8 bases, leaving 20 bases between the germline ends. Points from the study as a whole: Spike was spanned by vaccine-associated CD4 TCRs, which were dominant at 160-218 and 743-854.

Sequencing used immunoSEQ multiplex PCR; TCRdb keeps in-frame clones, though not all of them. The data show 95,000 or so clones, roughly 86% seen once. This receptor was identified in an adult in good health. The chain employs TRBV10-3 and TRBJ1-2, with D possibly matching TRBD1 (6 bases). Here the sequenced sample was peripheral blood, taken on day 0 of MenACWY control vaccination. The CDR3 DNA reads TGTGCCATCAGTGGGGGGCCCGTAGAGACAGTCGGCTACACCTTC. It encodes CAISGGPVETVGYTF.